This T cell receptor (beta chain) was retrieved from a study of regulatory T cells in long-lasting Graves disease. HTBI primers from iRepertoire and Arm-PCR of CDR3 regions yielded the TCR beta libraries. A single record per CDR3 protein comes from TCRdb applying MiXCR to the multiplex PCR reads. The sample has approximately 350,000 distinct CDR3 sequences; about 12% are singletons. Time point denoted: newly diagnosed GD, antithyroid drugs for less than 3 months. The TCR library used RNA extracted from PBMCs. This clonotype came up many times. These data are also associated with another study on T cells in Graves' hyperthyroidism and ophthalmopathy. From that second work: Hyperthyroidism was newly diagnosed in patients aged 18 to 65 (duration under 2 months). In the first-round RT-PCR of the TCR CDR3, the HTBI primer set was used.

Source: peripheral blood mononuclear cells (PBMCs), taken at new diagnosis, from a patient treated with antithyroid drugs. This sequence was found in a woman between 18 and 29 years old with Graves disease.

In DNA, the CDR3 is TGTGCCAGCAGCGACTTGACCTGGACTAGCGGGAGGAAAGGGGGAACCCAGTACTTC. The encoded protein is CASSDLTWTSGRKGGTQYF. The chain employs TRBV2 and TRBJ2-5; 14 bases agree with TRBD2. The CDR3 contains 19 residues. Germline trimming cut 6 bases from V and 8 bases from J; bases unmatched to any gene: 20. Germline CDR1 reads SNHLY; CDR2 reads FYNNEI.